This T cell receptor (beta chain) was retrieved from a study of cytomegalovirus exposure and HLA in healthy donors. On the study more broadly: Earlier, 110 million or so unique TCR beta sequences were recovered from roughly 200 million T cells by an analysis.

Overall study findings and caveats: Apart from CMV serostatus, no immune exposure information was available. V- and J-gene trimming in TCR beta was tied to a missense DCLRE1C variant by an analysis performed later. Several of the most significant clusters were apparently associated with common viral pathogens in a later analysis.

PCR used 60 Vbeta primers and 13 Jbeta primers. Only in-frame clones appear in the TCRdb table, and some are missing; sequencing was by immunoSEQ multiplex PCR. The sample shows about 70,000 clones, 80% to 90% of them seen only once. A note on this clone: Its antigen is unknown.

Sequencing was done on a sample of PBMCs. This clonotype originated in a woman aged 25 to 45 in good health and CMV-seronegative.

DNA for the CDR3: TGTGCCAGCAGTTTGACAGGGGGCGTTGAAGCTTTCTTT. It specifies CASSLTGGVEAFF. This chain uses TRBV6-5 with TRBJ1-1, with TRBD1 matching 10 bases. The CDR3 loop spans 13 amino acids. V was clipped by 4 bases and J by 7 bases; unmatched bases: 3. Germline V gives CDR1 MNHEY, CDR2 SVGAGI.